The 23 T cell receptor beta chains below were found in one sample sequenced in a study of shared clonotypes between healthy human individuals. The naive CD8 population came from CD45RO-negative cells selected for CCR7, without terminally differentiated effector memory CD45RA+ cells. The protocol was immunoSEQ multiplex PCR, while the TCRdb copy is restricted to in-frame clones and leaves out a portion. The data hold about 2.1 million clones, with 90% to 95% observed a single time. The sample consisted of naive CD8+ T cells from PBMCs. These receptors were taken from a man between 18 and 35 years old in good health. Some clones in this sample may be carry-over from other donors' samples.

The J gene is TRBJ1-4, the V gene TRBV14; 8 bases line up with TRBD1. This CDR3 contains 13 residues. CDR1 and CDR2 from the germline V gene are SGHDN and FVKESK. V was pared by 8 bases and J by 5 bases, with 4 bases of the junction left unmatched. This chain's CDR3 is CASRQGPNEKLFF. CDR3 DNA sequence: TGTGCCAGCCGACAGGGGCCGAATGAAAAACTGTTTTTT.

Only one count was recorded for this clone. The J gene is TRBJ2-2, the V gene TRBV6-1; D gene unclear. Germline CDR1 is MNHNS and CDR2 is SASEGT. The CDR3 sequence is 13 residues long. The germline V and J ends were trimmed by 2 bases and 4 bases, with 5 bases remaining between them. The CDR3, as DNA: TGTGCCAGCAGTGAATGGCTCACCGGGGAGCTGTTTTTT. This sequence encodes CASSEWLTGELFF.

J is TRBJ2-3 and V is TRBV7-2, with D hard to call. CDR3 size: 12 residues. The germline V and J ends were trimmed by 8 bases and 6 bases, with 12 bases remaining between them. CDR1 and CDR2 from the germline V gene are SGHTA and FQGNSA. CDR3 DNA: TGTGCCAGCTTTGAAGCCCGGGATACGCAGTATTTT. Amino acids: CASFEARDTQYF.

CDR3 sequence (DNA): TGTGCCAGCAGTTTAGATCGCGGGGAGCTGTTTTTT. It yields the protein CASSLDRGELFF. The chain combines TRBV27 with TRBJ2-2; D is uncertain. The germline V and J ends were trimmed by 2 bases and 7 bases, with 5 bases remaining between them. Germline loops: CDR1 MNHEY, CDR2 SMNVEV (reference sequence). CDR3 length: 12 residues.

As regards this clone: An end of the junction does not agree with germline; a read error may underlie this. V is TRBV27 and J is TRBJ2-1, with a possible D match to TRBD1 (5 bases). Germline V gene sequence: CDR1 MNHEY, CDR2 SMNVEV (reference sequence). The length of the CDR3 is 13 residues. CDR3 region: CATSGAAYNEQFF. For the CDR3, the DNA is TGTGCCACCAGTGGGGCGGCCTACAATGAGCAGTTCTTC.

Comment on this clone: The sample holds other DNA sequences that translate to the same CDR3. The J gene is TRBJ2-2, the V gene TRBV15; D ambiguous. Trimming stripped 1 base from V and 3 bases from J, with 6 bases between. CDR3 size: 14 residues. In germline, CDR1 is LNHNV, CDR2 YYDKDF (reference sequence). The CDR3 is CATSRAGDTGELFF. The DNA for the CDR3 is TGTGCCACCAGCAGAGCTGGGGACACCGGGGAGCTGTTTTTT.

This chain uses TRBV27 with TRBJ2-3, with 8 bases aligning to TRBD2. CDR3 length equals 16 residues. The germline V gene encodes CDR1 MNHEY and CDR2 SMNVEV (reference sequence). V shed 4 bases, J shed 0 bases, and the junction held 6 bases outside the gene matches. CDR3 amino acids: CASSWLAGLSTDTQYF. Here the CDR3 DNA reads TGTGCCAGCAGTTGGCTAGCGGGCCTAAGCACAGATACGCAGTATTTT.

The chain carries TRBV6-6 and TRBJ2-2; D remains ambiguous. CDR3 length: 13 residues. V was clipped by 6 bases and J by 6 bases, with 11 bases between them. Germline V gene sequence: CDR1 MNHNY, CDR2 SVGAGI (reference sequence). The DNA of the CDR3 is TGTGCCAGCAGAATCATAGGACCCGGGGAGCTGTTTTTT. It codes for CASRIIGPGELFF.

This clone has a handful of counts. The same CDR3 can be traced to other DNA sequences in this sample. The genes are TRBV5-1 and TRBJ2-7; no clear D gene. Germline-derived CDR1 and CDR2 are SGHRS and YFSETQ. The V end lost 0 bases, the J end lost 6 bases, and 4 bases lay between the germline ends. The CDR3 sequence is 11 residues long. For the CDR3, the DNA is TGCGCCAGCAGCTTGGGGGGCGAGCAGTACTTC. This gives the protein CASSLGGEQYF.

This clone was seen only a few times. Additional DNA sequences in this sample encode the identical CDR3. This rearrangement joins TRBV27 to TRBJ1-1; D call uncertain. This CDR3 region has 13 residues. V was shortened by 3 bases and J by 2 bases, with 7 bases between the two germline ends. The V gene's germline CDR1 is MNHEY and CDR2 SMNVEV (reference sequence). The CDR3 nucleotides are TGTGCCAGCAGTTTCGGCGGAAACACTGAAGCTTTCTTT. Translated: CASSFGGNTEAFF.

This clone was observed once. The chain combines TRBV6-1 with TRBJ2-7; D remains ambiguous. CDR3 length: 12 residues. Germline assignment: CDR1 MNHNS and CDR2 SASEGT. The V end lost 5 bases, the J end lost 3 bases, and 8 bases lay between the germline ends. CDR3 amino acids: CASSRPIYEQYF. CDR3 DNA sequence: TGTGCCAGCAGTCGACCTATCTACGAGCAGTACTTC.

This rearrangement joins TRBV10-1 to TRBJ1-1; weak D call: TRBD1 (6 bases). Germline CDR1 is WNHNN and CDR2 is SYGVQD (reference sequence). The germline V and J ends were trimmed by 6 bases and 6 bases, with 20 bases remaining between them. The CDR3 totals 15 residues. The CDR3 region is CASSLRSGGPPEAFF. In DNA, the CDR3 is TGCGCCAGCAGCTTAAGAAGCGGGGGGCCTCCTGAAGCTTTCTTT.

The chain combines TRBV27 with TRBJ1-5, with D unresolved. Germline V gene lookup returns CDR1 MNHEY and CDR2 SMNVEV (reference sequence). The CDR3 runs to 15 residues. Trimming took off 5 bases at V and 7 bases at J, with 18 bases between the two ends. CDR3 sequence: CASSNGGGSLQPQHF. The CDR3 nucleotides are TGTGCCAGCAGTAACGGAGGAGGGAGTCTCCAGCCCCAGCATTTT.

This chain connects TRBV7-9 to TRBJ2-1, with a weak D call TRBD1 (5 bases). The germline CDR1 and CDR2 sequences are SEHNR and FQNEAQ (reference sequence). Between the trimmed V and J ends, which lost 5 bases and 4 bases, there was a span of 15 bases. The CDR3 runs to 15 residues. The CDR3 sequence: CASSPRQITYNEQFF. CDR3 nucleotide sequence: TGTGCCAGCAGCCCCCGACAGATAACTTACAATGAGCAGTTCTTC.

This chain connects TRBV21-1 to TRBJ1-1; TRBD1 is taken as the D call from the table, unchecked against the DNA. TRBV21-1 is recorded as a pseudogene. This CDR3 spans 13 amino acids. CDR3 nucleotide sequence: TGTGCCATCCCTCAGGGGAGCTTCACTGAAGCTTTCTTT. This translates into CAIPQGSFTEAFF.

In the case of this clone: The junction differs from germline at one of its ends, possibly a read error. The chain is built from TRBV7-6 and TRBJ2-7, with 10 bases that match TRBD2. This CDR3 is 14 amino acids long. Germline V gene lookup returns CDR1 SGHVS and CDR2 FNYEAQ. The CDR3 DNA is TGTGCCAGCAGCTTAGTTTCTAGTAGCGGGAGGCCTCACTTC. Amino acid sequence: CASSLVSSSGRPHF.

This clone was seen only once. The chain joins TRBV10-3 to TRBJ1-1; D unclear. CDR1 and CDR2 from the germline V gene are ENHRY and SYGVKD. Trimming stripped 4 bases from V and 8 bases from J, with 11 bases between. The CDR3 is made up of 12 amino acids. CDR3 in DNA: TGTGCCATCAGTGGGGAGAGCCTAGAAGCTTTCTTT. This sequence encodes CAISGESLEAFF.

The chain recombines TRBV7-9 with TRBJ1-2, with D maybe TRBD1 (5 bases). CDR3 size: 13 residues. V lost 5 bases and J 5 bases, leaving 12 bases between the germline ends. In germline, CDR1 is SEHNR, CDR2 FQNEAQ (reference sequence). CDR3 in amino acids: CASSQGGNYGYTF. CDR3 nucleotide sequence: TGTGCCAGCAGCCAGGGTGGTAATTATGGCTACACCTTC.

In its sample, this clone was seen once. The chain has TRBV4-1 and TRBJ2-2, with D hard to call. The CDR3 spans 14 residues. The ends were cut back, 1 base at V and 4 bases at J, with 7 bases in the middle. The germline CDR1 and CDR2 sequences are MGHRA and YSYEKL. In DNA, the CDR3 is TGCGCCAGCAGCCAAGGGCCCTCCACCGGGGAGCTGTTTTTT. Translating gives CASSQGPSTGELFF.

The V gene is TRBV27, the J gene TRBJ2-1, with 10 nucleotides matching TRBD1. Unmatched junction bases numbered 9, after V lost 7 bases and J lost 6 bases. Germline CDR1 MNHEY, CDR2 SMNVEV (reference sequence). This CDR3 spans 15 amino acids. The CDR3 coding sequence is TGTGCCAGCATCCGAGGACAGGGGGATTTCAATGAGCAGTTCTTC. Its protein product is CASIRGQGDFNEQFF.

The rearrangement joins TRBV14 to TRBJ2-1; no reliable D call. Between the trimmed V and J ends, which lost 0 bases and 0 bases, there was a span of 9 bases. There are 16 residues in the CDR3. Per the germline V gene, CDR1 is SGHDN and CDR2 is FVKESK. Here the CDR3 reads CASSQDAGSSYNEQFF. The CDR3 nucleotides are TGTGCCAGCAGCCAAGATGCAGGCAGCTCCTACAATGAGCAGTTCTTC.

J is TRBJ2-3 and V is TRBV7-9, with D perhaps TRBD2 (5 bases). The CDR3 runs to 16 residues. CDR1 and CDR2 from the germline V gene are SEHNR and FQNEAQ (reference sequence). Trimming pared 5 bases from V and 0 bases from J, leaving 15 bases between. This chain's CDR3 is CASSPAGFSSTDTQYF. The CDR3 coding sequence is TGTGCCAGCAGCCCCGCGGGTTTTTCTAGCACAGATACGCAGTATTTT.

The V and J genes are TRBV5-1 and TRBJ2-2; TRBD2 agrees at 11 bases. V lost 3 bases, J lost 5 bases, and 12 bases stayed unmatched. CDR1 is SGHRS, CDR2 YFSETQ, per germline. The CDR3 extends over 18 amino acids. In DNA, the CDR3 is TGCGCCAGCAGCTCGGGACTAGCGGAGACTATCCAGACCGGGGAGCTGTTTTTT. Protein sequence: CASSSGLAETIQTGELFF.